The 14 T cell receptor beta chains in this list originate from one sample, sequenced in a study of OX40 agonist ivuxolimab in advanced cancers. The protocol was immunoSEQ multiplex PCR, while the TCRdb copy is restricted to in-frame clones and leaves out a portion. The sample has tens of thousands of clones, roughly 88% seen once; the top ten hold around 3.8%. Sequencing was performed on CD4+ or CD8+ T cells sorted from blood, taken in a trial of the OX40 agonist ivuxolimab. The receptors derive from an adult with an advanced solid tumor such as melanoma, head and neck, liver or kidney cancer.

This clone occurred a few times. The chain recombines TRBV2 with TRBJ2-4, with 8 bases aligning to TRBD2. The V gene end was trimmed by 4 bases and the J gene end by 6 bases; junction bases not matched to a gene: 8. The V gene's germline CDR1 is SNHLY and CDR2 FYNNEI. The CDR3 has 15 residues. CDR3 protein: CASSGGLAQANIQYF. The CDR3 DNA follows: TGTGCCAGCAGTGGTGGACTAGCTCAGGCAAACATTCAGTACTTC.

The V and J genes are TRBV19 and TRBJ1-5, with a weak D call TRBD1 (5 bases). Trimming pared 2 bases from V and 4 bases from J, leaving 9 bases between. The length of the CDR3 is 14 residues. In germline, CDR1 is LNHDA, CDR2 SQIVND (reference sequence). The chain's CDR3 is CASSIRGSNQPQHF. CDR3 nucleotide sequence: TGTGCCAGTAGTATAAGGGGCAGTAATCAGCCCCAGCATTTT. The complete variable domain, with remaining parts taken from reference TRBV19 and TRBJ1-5, reads DGGITQSPKYLFRKEGQNVTLSCEQNLNHDAMYWYRQDPGQGLRLIYYSQIVNDFQKGDIAEGYSVSREKKESFPLTVTSAQKNPTAFYLCASSIRGSNQPQHFGDGTRLSIL.

The rearrangement links TRBV29-1 to TRBJ2-3; possible D gene TRBD1, 5 bases. Germline CDR1 and CDR2: SQVTM and ANQGSEA. The CDR3 length is 20 residues. With 7 bases removed from V and 3 bases from J, the gap between germline ends came to 35 bases. In DNA form, the CDR3 reads TGCAGCGCGAATATGGCAGGTTCATATAACAGGTTGTACTCGACAGATACGCAGTATTTT. Amino acid sequence: CSANMAGSYNRLYSTDTQYF.

The chain joins TRBV13 to TRBJ2-7; D tentatively reads TRBD1 or TRBD2 (5 bases each). V lost 6 bases and J 2 bases, leaving 14 bases between the germline ends. Germline CDR1 is PRHDT and CDR2 is FYEKMQ (reference sequence). CDR3 length: 14 residues. The CDR3 is CASRRTGTPYEQYF. The CDR3 DNA is TGTGCCAGCAGGCGTACCGGGACCCCCTACGAGCAGTACTTC.

The CDR3 bases are TGTGCCAGCACTCCCGGGGACTACGAGCAGTACTTC. Protein: CASTPGDYEQYF. The chain joins TRBV28 to TRBJ2-7; perhaps TRBD2 as D (5 bases). V lost 7 bases and J 3 bases, leaving 10 bases between the germline ends. Germline loops: CDR1 MDHEN, CDR2 SYDVKM. The CDR3 covers 12 residues.

The chain recombines TRBV2 with TRBJ1-2; D remains unclear. This CDR3 has 14 amino acids. Trimming stripped 4 bases from V and 4 bases from J, with 13 bases between. Germline-derived CDR1 and CDR2 are SNHLY and FYNNEI. The CDR3 coding sequence is TGTGCCAGCAGTGTTGGGCGAAAGCTCTATGGCTACACCTTC. This codes for CASSVGRKLYGYTF.

This rearrangement joins TRBV25-1 to TRBJ2-2, with D possibly being TRBD2 (6 bases). Trimming took 1 base from V and 4 from J, leaving 19 bases between them. CDR1 and CDR2 from the germline V gene are MGHDK and SYGVNS. This CDR3 has 18 amino acids. The CDR3 region has the DNA TGTGCCAGCAGTGAATGGGGGTCTAAAATGGGACTCACCGGGGAGCTGTTTTTT. Protein sequence: CASSEWGSKMGLTGELFF.

There are a few counts of this clone. This sequence joins TRBV7-8 and TRBJ2-3; no clear D. This CDR3 has 14 residues. Germline CDR1 reads SGHVS; CDR2 reads FQNEAQ. V lost 1 base to trimming and J lost 4 bases, with 9 bases between them. DNA of the CDR3: TGTGCCAGCAGCTTAGAGGAGTTCGCAGATACGCAGTATTTT. Translated: CASSLEEFADTQYF.

The V gene is TRBV27, the J gene TRBJ1-1, with 9 bases aligning to TRBD1. This CDR3 comprises 14 residues. Trimming cost V 10 bases and J 5 bases; bases outside gene matches: 11. Germline CDR1 MNHEY, CDR2 SMNVEV (reference sequence). Here the CDR3 reads CATKQGAGLTEAFF. The CDR3 coding sequence is TGTGCCACCAAACAGGGGGCAGGATTAACTGAAGCTTTCTTT.

The V and J genes are TRBV6-5 and TRBJ2-5, with 10 nucleotides matching TRBD1. With V trimmed by 6 bases and J by 5 bases, 6 bases remained unmatched. This CDR3 is built from 14 residues. The germline V gene encodes CDR1 MNHEY and CDR2 SVGAGI. In DNA form, the CDR3 reads TGTGCCAGCAGCGACAGGGGGCCGGATGAGACCCAGTACTTC. As protein: CASSDRGPDETQYF.

This clone was observed a handful of times. This chain uses TRBV5-6 with TRBJ1-2; D unresolved. The CDR3 contains 12 residues. V shed 5 bases and J shed 2 bases, with 7 bases lying between them. CDR1 and CDR2 (germline): SGHDT, YYEEEE. The CDR3 spells CASSTYNYGYTF. Written as DNA, the CDR3 is TGTGCCAGCAGTACATACAACTATGGCTACACCTTC.

The gene calls are TRBV11-3 and TRBJ2-7; D is uncertain. This CDR3 has 16 residues. Looked up from germline, CDR1 is SGHNT and CDR2 is YENEEA. The V end lost 1 base, the J end lost 6 bases, and 19 bases lay between the germline ends. The CDR3 sequence is CASSLVPPYPSPEQYF. CDR3 coding DNA: TGTGCCAGCAGCTTAGTTCCGCCATACCCTTCCCCCGAGCAGTACTTC.

The V gene is TRBV6-4, the J gene TRBJ2-5, with D unresolved. The V and J ends lost 0 bases and 9 bases respectively, with 11 bases between them. The CDR3 has 13 amino acids. The germline CDR1 and CDR2 sequences are MRHNA and SNTAGT. DNA of the CDR3: TGTGCCAGCAGTGACTCTATTAGGGTGTCCCAGTACTTC. It translates to CASSDSIRVSQYF.

The rearrangement uses TRBV5-4 and TRBJ1-4; D is undetermined. CDR1 and CDR2 from the germline V gene are SGHNT and YYREEE (reference sequence). The CDR3 loop spans 15 amino acids. V was shortened by 3 bases and J by 0 bases, with 9 bases between the two germline ends. In nucleotides, the CDR3 is TGTGCCAGCAGCTCGAACGAGGCAACTAATGAAAAACTGTTTTTT. This gives the protein CASSSNEATNEKLFF.